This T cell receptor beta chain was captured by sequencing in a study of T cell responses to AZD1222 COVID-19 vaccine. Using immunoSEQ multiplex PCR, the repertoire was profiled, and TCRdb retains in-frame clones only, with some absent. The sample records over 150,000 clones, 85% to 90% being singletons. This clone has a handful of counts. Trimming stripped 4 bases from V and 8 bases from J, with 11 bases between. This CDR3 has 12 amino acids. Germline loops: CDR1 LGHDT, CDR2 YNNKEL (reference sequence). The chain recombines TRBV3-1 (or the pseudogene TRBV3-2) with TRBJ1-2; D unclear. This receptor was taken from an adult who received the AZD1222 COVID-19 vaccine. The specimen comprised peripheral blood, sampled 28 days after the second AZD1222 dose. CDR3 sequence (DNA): TGTGCCAGCAGCCCCTTTTCCGGCGGCTACACCTTC. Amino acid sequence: CASSPFSGGYTF.